A selection of T cell receptor beta chains follows, all from one sample in a study of T cell repertoires in cytomegalovirus infection. Antigen specificity for these receptors is unknown. TCRdb reprocessed the reads with MiXCR, giving one entry per CDR3 protein. The profile shows some 310,000 distinct CDR3 sequences, roughly 25% of them singletons. The sequencing used cultured PBMCs, collected from culture after CMV antigen stimulation. These receptors came from a human donor in good health (CMV status not recorded). Some clones in this sample may be carry-over from other donors' samples. Both conserved end residues are part of each CDR3. The D gene is left open where the match is weak. The size entry is marked missing in some rows and otherwise reads once, few, many or a size class.

clone_size,v_call,j_call,d_call,cdr3_nt,cdr3_aa
-,TRBV4-2,TRBJ2-2,-,TGTGCCAGCAGCCAAGATGGGGGCGGCTACACCGGGGAGCTGTTTTTT,CASSQDGGGYTGELFF
-,TRBV10-3,TRBJ1-2,-,TGTGCCATCAGTGAGGCGGGAGGGGATGGCTACACCTTC,CAISEAGGDGYTF
-,TRBV5-1,TRBJ1-6,-,TGCGCCAGCAGCTTGGGTGGCGACGGCAATAATTCACCCCTCCACTTT,CASSLGGDGNNSPLHF
-,TRBV29-1,TRBJ1-4,TRBD1,TGCAGCGTCACAGGGGAAACTAATGAAAAATTGTTTTTT,CSVTGETNEKLFF
few,TRBV28,TRBJ2-5,TRBD2,TGTGCCATCAACCGATCCACTAGCGGGGGTCTAACCCAGTACTTC,CAINRSTSGGLTQYF
many,TRBV27,TRBJ1-5,-,TGTGCCAGCAGTTTAAGGTACAATCAGCCCCAGCATTTT,CASSLRYNQPQHF
many,TRBV6-1,TRBJ1-1,-,TGTGCCAGCAGTCCGCATCAGGGGTTTGAAGCTTTCTTT,CASSPHQGFEAFF
few,TRBV5-1,TRBJ2-7,-,TGCGCCAGCAGCCCGGAGGGGATGAGACAGACCTACGAGCAGTACTTC,CASSPEGMRQTYEQYF
many,TRBV7-9,TRBJ2-1,TRBD2,TGTGCCAGCAGCCGTAGCGGGGGGACCTACAATGAGCAGTTCTTC,CASSRSGGTYNEQFF
-,TRBV3-1,TRBJ2-1,TRBD2,TGTGCCAGCAGCCCCGGACTAGCGGGAGGCCGAGGAAATGAGCAGTTCTTC,CASSPGLAGGRGNEQFF
few,TRBV7-8,TRBJ2-5,TRBD2,TGTGCCAGCAGCTTGAGGGCGGGAGGGCCGTGGGGAGAGACCCAGTACTTC,CASSLRAGGPWGETQYF
few,TRBV2,TRBJ2-3,-,TGTGCCAGCAGACCCCCGGGACTCCGCACAGATACGCAGTATTTT,CASRPPGLRTDTQYF
-,TRBV29-1,TRBJ1-3,-,TGCAGCGTTGAAGCGGGACACCGCTCTGGAAACACCATATATTTT,CSVEAGHRSGNTIYF
-,TRBV24-1,TRBJ2-3,-,TGTGCCACCAGTGATTTTTTTGAGGAAAGCGATACGCAGTATTTT,CATSDFFEESDTQYF
-,TRBV20-1,TRBJ2-1,-,TGCAGTGCTAGAGTTAATAGCGGAGAGCAGTTCTTC,CSARVNSGEQFF
few,TRBV24-1,TRBJ2-3,TRBD2,TGTGCCACCAGTGACCTACTAGCGGGAGCCACAGATACGCAGTATTTT,CATSDLLAGATDTQYF
few,TRBV20-1,TRBJ1-2,-,TGCAGTGCTAGAGATCCGGGGGTCCCCTATGGCTACACCTTC,CSARDPGVPYGYTF
-,TRBV7-2,TRBJ2-1,-,TGTGCCAGCAGCCGCGGGACGCTGGAGTCCGGTGAGCAGTTCTTC,CASSRGTLESGEQFF
few,TRBV20-1,TRBJ1-2,-,TGCAGTGCTAGAGTTCAGGATCCGAACTATGGCTACACCTTC,CSARVQDPNYGYTF
-,TRBV30,TRBJ1-5,-,TGTGCCTGGAGTTTGGGGGATTTGAAGCCCCAGCATTTT,CAWSLGDLKPQHF
-,TRBV6-1,TRBJ1-4,TRBD1,TGTGCCAGCAGTCCACAGGGGATCCCAACTAATGAAAAACTGTTTTTT,CASSPQGIPTNEKLFF
many,TRBV7-8,TRBJ1-5,TRBD1,TGTGCCAGCAGCTTCGGTCCGCAGGGGGCGGACCAGCCCCAGCATTTT,CASSFGPQGADQPQHF
-,TRBV7-2,TRBJ2-7,-,TGTGCCAGCAGCGCCCGGCCCGTGGGGACACTTCGGGTGGACGAGCAGTACTTC,CASSARPVGTLRVDEQYF
few,TRBV6-2/TRBV6-3,TRBJ2-1,TRBD2,TGTGCCAGCAGGACTAGCCGGACCTACAATGAGCAGTTCTTC,CASRTSRTYNEQFF
few,TRBV6-2/TRBV6-3,TRBJ1-2,-,TGTGCCAGCAGTTACGAGGGCTGGTATGGCTACACCTTC,CASSYEGWYGYTF
many,TRBV19,TRBJ2-3,-,TGTGCCAGTAGTATCTCAGATACGCAGTATTTT,CASSISDTQYF
few,TRBV20-1,TRBJ2-7,-,TGCAGTGCTAGAGACGCCGGGACGGTGAGCTCCTACGAGCAGTACTTC,CSARDAGTVSSYEQYF
few,TRBV7-9,TRBJ2-7,-,TGTGCCAGTTCATGGGGGAGCTCCTACGAGCAGTACTTC,CASSWGSSYEQYF
-,TRBV20-1,TRBJ1-4,-,TGCAGTGCTAGAAATTCGGCAGTTAATGAAAAACTGTTTTTT,CSARNSAVNEKLFF
-,TRBV5-6,TRBJ2-1,-,TGTGCCAGCAGCATCTACTCCAGGGTCCGATTCCGGGAGTTCTTC,CASSIYSRVRFREFF
-,TRBV19,TRBJ1-1,-,TGTGCCAGTTCGGCCAATATCAACACTGAAGCTTTCTTT,CASSANINTEAFF
many,TRBV7-9,TRBJ2-1,TRBD2,TGTGCCAGCAGTCGAGGACTAGCGAATGAGCAGTTCTTC,CASSRGLANEQFF
-,TRBV7-6,TRBJ1-2,-,TGTGCCAGCAGCTTTCCTGGTTATGGCTACACCTTC,CASSFPGYGYTF
-,TRBV7-9,TRBJ2-6,TRBD1,TGTGCCAGCACCTTAGACAGGGCCCCGACTGGGGCCAACGTCCTGACTTTC,CASTLDRAPTGANVLTF
-,TRBV4-2,TRBJ1-3,-,TGTGCCAGCAGTTCCGGCTACACCGGAAACACCATATATTTT,CASSSGYTGNTIYF
-,TRBV7-9,TRBJ2-1,TRBD2,TGTGCCAGCAGCGCGAGCGGGGATGTTGGGAATGAGCAGTTCTTC,CASSASGDVGNEQFF
many,TRBV12-5,TRBJ2-2,TRBD1,TGTGCTAGTGGAAGGGGGACAGCGAACACCGGGGAGCTGTTTTTT,CASGRGTANTGELFF
few,TRBV5-4,TRBJ2-7,TRBD1,TGTGCCAGCAGCTTAGGGACAGTCCCCTACGAGCAGTACTTC,CASSLGTVPYEQYF
-,TRBV12-3/TRBV12-4,TRBJ2-5,TRBD1,TGTGCCAGCACCGCAGGGGGCGGTCAAGAGACCCAGTACTTC,CASTAGGGQETQYF
many,TRBV7-6,TRBJ1-1,-,TGTGCCAGCAGCTTAGCTCTGGACAGATTTGAAGCTTTCTTT,CASSLALDRFEAFF
-,TRBV7-6,TRBJ1-1,-,TGTGCCAGCACCCGAGGAGGGATGAACACTGAAGCTTTCTTT,CASTRGGMNTEAFF
few,TRBV7-9,TRBJ1-1,-,TGTGCCAGCAGCACTATACGGGGGGAAGAAGCTTTCTTT,CASSTIRGEEAFF
few,TRBV7-2,TRBJ1-5,-,TGTGCCAGCAGCTCGAACCCTCAGGGAAATCAGCCCCAGCATTTT,CASSSNPQGNQPQHF
-,TRBV28,TRBJ2-7,-,TGTGCCAGCATTCGGGGGGGGGGACAGGGCGGCTTTATATCCTACGAGCAGTACTTC,CASIRGGGQGGFISYEQYF
-,TRBV6-1,TRBJ2-4,-,TGTGCCAGCAGTTTATTTAGCCCTAGTGTAGCCAAAAACATTCAGTACTTC,CASSLFSPSVAKNIQYF
few,TRBV6-4,TRBJ2-2,-,TGTGCCAGCAGTGACGGCACCGGGGAGCTGTTTTTT,CASSDGTGELFF
few,TRBV27,TRBJ1-4,TRBD1,TGTGCCAGCAGTTTATCGGGACAGGGATTGTGGACTAATGAAAAACTGTTTTTT,CASSLSGQGLWTNEKLFF
-,TRBV30,TRBJ2-1,-,TGTGCCTGGAGTGGGACTGGCGAGCAGTTCTTC,CAWSGTGEQFF
-,TRBV5-4,TRBJ1-2,-,TGTGCCAGCAGCTTCGTCGGAGGGGGATTGTATGGCTACACCTTC,CASSFVGGGLYGYTF
-,TRBV7-2,TRBJ2-3,-,TGTGCCAGCAGCTTTTTCCGGGGGAGCGGAGATACGCAGTATTTT,CASSFFRGSGDTQYF
many,TRBV20-1,TRBJ2-1,-,TGCAGTGCCACTGGACAGTTATACAATGAGCAGTTCTTC,CSATGQLYNEQFF
-,TRBV5-4,TRBJ2-1,TRBD2,TGTGCCAGCAGCTTGAATAGCGGGAGGGCCAATGAGCAGTTCTTC,CASSLNSGRANEQFF
few,TRBV5-1,TRBJ2-1,TRBD2,TGCGCCAGCAGCACCGGGAGGGGTGGCTCCTACAATGAGCAGTTCTTC,CASSTGRGGSYNEQFF
few,TRBV6-6,TRBJ2-1,TRBD1,TGTGCCAGCAGTTACAAGGGGGCGGACAATGAGCAGTTCTTC,CASSYKGADNEQFF
-,TRBV10-2,TRBJ2-1,TRBD2,TGCGCCAGCAGGTCAGCGGGAGGGCCAAGTGAGCAGTTCTTC,CASRSAGGPSEQFF
-,TRBV20-1,TRBJ2-3,TRBD2,TGCAGTGCGGTAGCGGGTAGTGGCACAGATACGCAGTATTTT,CSAVAGSGTDTQYF